The 20 T cell receptor beta chains listed next were all sequenced from one sample in a study of CD8+ T cells in alopecia areata. Extraction and reverse transcription of RNA yielded cDNA as the sequencing template. Generated by immunoSEQ multiplex PCR, the TCRdb table keeps only in-frame clones and is missing some. Among about 270,000 clones, over 45% were seen once, and the ten largest hold roughly 0.93%. Treatment here: oral pan-JAK inhibitor, 5-10 mg twice daily. This specimen consisted of CD4+ T cells sorted from blood, obtained at approximately week 51, from a patient treated with tofacitinib. All receptors come from a human donor with alopecia areata.

The chain recombines TRBV20-1 with TRBJ2-1, with D uncertain. From germline, CDR1 is DFQATT and CDR2 SNEGSKA (reference sequence). CDR3 size: 11 residues. V dropped 3 bases and J dropped 10 bases, with 10 bases sitting between them. CDR3 coding DNA: TGCAGTGCTAGGGGTCCTGCCGAGCAGTTCTTC. Translating gives CSARGPAEQFF.

The chain uses TRBV5-6 and TRBJ2-3; D is ambiguous. CDR1 SGHDT and CDR2 YYEEEE come from the germline V gene. The V and J ends lost 0 bases and 4 bases respectively, with 6 bases between them. This CDR3 region has 13 residues. The CDR3 bases are TGTGCCAGCAGCTTGGGATTCGCAGATACGCAGTATTTT. It specifies CASSLGFADTQYF.

The gene calls are TRBV27 and TRBJ1-6; D may be TRBD1 (5 bases). Germline values: CDR1 MNHEY, CDR2 SMNVEV (reference sequence). CDR3 length: 14 amino acids. Trimming pared 3 bases from V and 7 bases from J, leaving 10 bases between. DNA of the CDR3: TGTGCCAGCAGTTTCTTGGCAGGGAATTCACCCCTCCACTTT. It is translated as CASSFLAGNSPLHF.

This clone was detected only a few times. The chain couples TRBV15 to TRBJ1-5; D ambiguous. This CDR3 comprises 14 residues. Deletions cut 4 bases from V and 0 bases from J, with 7 bases between. The germline gives CDR1 LNHNV, CDR2 YYDKDF (reference sequence). The chain's CDR3 is CATSTPHSNQPQHF. CDR3 sequence (DNA): TGTGCCACCAGCACCCCCCATAGCAATCAGCCCCAGCATTTT.

V usage is TRBV5-4 and J usage is TRBJ1-1, with D maybe TRBD1 (6 bases). This CDR3 region has 13 residues. Trimming removed 4 bases at V and 7 bases at J, with 14 bases between. Germline V gene data show CDR1 as SGHNT and CDR2 as YYREEE (reference sequence). In DNA form, the CDR3 reads TGTGCCAGCAGCCCCCAGGGGAGTTATGAAGCTTTCTTT. Its protein product is CASSPQGSYEAFF.

This chain connects TRBV29-1 to TRBJ2-5; D might be TRBD1 (6 bases). Looked up from germline, CDR1 is SQVTM and CDR2 is ANQGSEA. The length of the CDR3 is 16 residues. With 4 bases removed from V and 2 bases from J, the gap between germline ends came to 20 bases. The CDR3 loop is CSVVGSSQGYQETQYF. The DNA of the CDR3 is TGCAGCGTTGTTGGATCCTCACAGGGTTATCAAGAGACCCAGTACTTC.

This chain joins TRBV4-2 and TRBJ2-5, with 9 nucleotides matching TRBD2. The V gene's germline CDR1 is LGHNA and CDR2 YNFKEQ. V dropped 1 base and J dropped 9; count of bases not matched to a gene: 9. CDR3 size: 15 residues. In DNA form, the CDR3 reads TGTGCCAGCAGCCAAGGGTCCAGCGGGGGGCTGTCCCAGTACTTC. It encodes CASSQGSSGGLSQYF.

This clone came up a few times. CDR3 amino acids: CAISESNGELFF. The CDR3 coding sequence is TGTGCCATCAGTGAGTCCAACGGGGAGCTGTTTTTT. The gene calls are TRBV10-3 and TRBJ2-2; D is undetermined. V lost 0 bases and J lost 7, with 3 bases in between. CDR1 ENHRY and CDR2 SYGVKD come from the germline V gene. The CDR3 totals 12 residues.

The gene calls are TRBV5-4 and TRBJ1-4; D possibly corresponds to TRBD1 (5 bases). Deletions cut 3 bases from V and 4 bases from J, with 10 bases between. This CDR3 is built from 14 residues. The V gene's germline CDR1 is SGHNT and CDR2 YYREEE (reference sequence). CDR3: CASSSEGLNEKLFF. CDR3 in DNA: TGTGCCAGCAGCTCCGAGGGGCTTAATGAAAAACTGTTTTTT.

The chain has TRBV29-1 and TRBJ1-1; the D gene is possibly TRBD1 (5 bases). V lost 1 base and J 3 bases, leaving 12 bases between the germline ends. Germline V lookup: CDR1 SQVTM, CDR2 ANQGSEA. The length of the CDR3 is 14 residues. Here the CDR3 reads CSVEVGGSDTEAFF. CDR3 sequence (DNA): TGCAGCGTTGAAGTGGGGGGTTCGGACACTGAAGCTTTCTTT. Full variable domain (rest looked up from reference TRBV29-1 and TRBJ1-1): SAVISQKPSRDICQRGTSLTIQCQVDSQVTMMFWYRQQPGQSLTLIATANQGSEATYESGFVIDKFPISRPNLTFSTLTVSNMSPEDSSIYLCSVEVGGSDTEAFFGQGTRLTVV.

A remark on this clone: Different DNA sequences within this sample yield the same CDR3. The rearrangement joins TRBV29-1 to TRBJ2-7; TRBD1 matches 7 bases. V shed 5 bases and J 0 bases; nucleotides not matched to a gene: 1. This CDR3 spans 12 amino acids. CDR1 SQVTM and CDR2 ANQGSEA come from the germline V gene. The CDR3 loop is CSVRQGSYEQYF. For the CDR3, the DNA is TGCAGCGTTAGACAGGGCTCCTACGAGCAGTACTTC.

V and J are TRBV5-1 and TRBJ2-1; weak D call: TRBD1 (6 bases). Trimming stripped 4 bases from V and 2 bases from J, with 13 bases between. Germline assignment: CDR1 SGHRS and CDR2 YFSETQ. CDR3 size: 15 residues. CDR3 sequence reads: CASSARQVAYNEQFF. CDR3 bases: TGCGCCAGCAGCGCGAGACAGGTTGCCTACAATGAGCAGTTCTTC. The variable domain in full, with the rest retrieved from reference TRBV5-1 and TRBJ2-1, is KAGVTQTPRYLIKTRGQQVTLSCSPISGHRSVSWYQQTPGQGLQFLFEYFSETQRNKGNFPGRFSGRQFSNSRSEMNVSTLELGDSALYLCASSARQVAYNEQFFGPGTRLTVL.

This chain links TRBV6-5 with TRBJ1-6; D perhaps matches TRBD1 (5 bases). With 10 bases removed from V and 10 bases from J, the gap between germline ends came to 14 bases. Germline loops: CDR1 MNHEY, CDR2 SVGAGI. The CDR3 is 12 amino acids. CDR3 DNA: TGTGCCACCTACCGGGGGGAATCACCCCTCCACTTT. Translation gives CATYRGESPLHF.

Only a few counts were recorded for this clone. V usage is TRBV15 and J usage is TRBJ1-1; D might be TRBD1 (5 bases). V was clipped by 0 bases and J by 1 base, with 9 bases between them. This CDR3 spans 15 amino acids. Looked up from germline, CDR1 is LNHNV and CDR2 is YYDKDF (reference sequence). In DNA form, the CDR3 reads TGTGCCACCAGCAGAGATAGCCAGGGGAACACTGAAGCTTTCTTT. This codes for CATSRDSQGNTEAFF.

This chain links TRBV6-1 with TRBJ1-1; no reliable D call. The CDR3 sequence is 13 residues long. Germline assignment: CDR1 MNHNS and CDR2 SASEGT. V was trimmed by 2 bases and J by 2 bases, leaving 6 bases between them. This CDR3 is CASSEISNTEAFF. The CDR3 DNA reads as TGTGCCAGCAGTGAAATCAGTAACACTGAAGCTTTCTTT.

The CDR3 region has the DNA TGTGCCTGGAGTGGGGGACAAGTAGGCGGCTACACCTTC. Translated, it gives CAWSGGQVGGYTF. The chain has TRBV30 and TRBJ1-2; D perhaps matches TRBD1 (6 bases). V was pared by 1 base and J by 8 bases, with 14 bases between. Germline CDR1 is GTSNPN and CDR2 is SVGIG (reference sequence). This CDR3 has 13 amino acids.

The rearrangement links TRBV7-8 to TRBJ1-2; D is uncertain. Trimming removed 4 bases from V and 5 bases from J, with 5 bases in between. Germline V gene sequence: CDR1 SGHVS, CDR2 FQNEAQ. The CDR3 runs to 11 residues. CDR3 sequence reads: CASSSQYGYTF. The CDR3, as DNA: TGTGCCAGCAGCTCCCAATATGGCTACACCTTC.

This clone was observed a few times. The V and J genes are TRBV29-1 and TRBJ2-5; the D gene is possibly TRBD1 (6 bases). This CDR3 region has 13 residues. V shed 4 bases and J shed 1 base, with 10 bases lying between them. The germline V gene has CDR1 SQVTM and CDR2 ANQGSEA. In nucleotides, the CDR3 is TGCAGCGTTGGCAGGGGAATCCAAGAGACCCAGTACTTC. Amino acids: CSVGRGIQETQYF.

This sequence joins TRBV30 and TRBJ1-5; no clear D. V shed 0 bases and J shed 4 bases, with 7 bases lying between them. Germline V gene data show CDR1 as GTSNPN and CDR2 as SVGIG (reference sequence). The CDR3 loop spans 13 amino acids. This CDR3 reads CAWSVRENQPQHF. The CDR3 DNA is TGTGCCTGGAGTGTTAGGGAGAATCAGCCCCAGCATTTT.

The chain uses TRBV30 and TRBJ2-1, with D perhaps being TRBD1 or TRBD2 (6 bases each). The CDR3 is 15 residues long. Germline assignment: CDR1 GTSNPN and CDR2 SVGIG (reference sequence). The V and J ends lost 7 bases and 0 bases respectively, with 16 bases between them. The CDR3 DNA is TGTGCCTATGTCGGGGGCCCAAGCTCCTACAATGAGCAGTTCTTC. Translation gives CAYVGGPSSYNEQFF. Variable domain in full (rest from reference TRBV30 and TRBJ2-1): SQTIHQWPATLVQPVGSPLSLECTVEGTSNPNLYWYRQAAGRGLQLLFYSVGIGQISSEVPQNLSASRPQDRQFILSSKKLLLSDSGFYLCAYVGGPSSYNEQFFGPGTRLTVL.